This T cell receptor beta chain was recovered during a study of response to subunit inactivated influenza vaccine. This CDR3 spans 15 amino acids. V was trimmed by 6 bases and J by 0 bases, leaving 14 bases between them. One entry per CDR3 protein results from TCRdb running MiXCR on the RT-PCR reads. The repertoire holds around 580,000 distinct CDR3 sequences, with 13% to 15% as singletons. This clonotype was observed a handful of times. Here the sequenced sample was PBMCs from blood, taken about 11 days after vaccination. This clonotype was sampled from a man in his fifties or sixties who received an inactivated influenza vaccine. This chain uses TRBV12-3 or TRBV12-4 with TRBJ1-1; D remains unclear. The CDR3 DNA reads TGTGCCAGCAGCCCCCGCTGGCGCATGAACACTGAAGCTTTCTTT. Translating it yields CASSPRWRMNTEAFF.